The 10 T cell receptor beta chains reported below all come from one sample, sequenced in a study of T cells in Graves' hyperthyroidism and ophthalmopathy. RNA transcripts gave rise to amplified TCR beta CDR3 regions. The TCR CDR3 was amplified in a first-round RT-PCR using the HTBI primer set. TCRdb re-called the multiplex PCR reads with MiXCR, one entry per CDR3 protein. The sample gives 700,000 to 850,000 distinct CDR3 sequences, around 40% of which show up once; around 30% is in the top ten. The sample comprised blood. These receptors all stem from a woman between 35 and 50 years old with Graves' hyperthyroidism.

The chain has TRBV5-1 and TRBJ1-2; 7 bases are a match to TRBD1. Germline V gene data show CDR1 as SGHRS and CDR2 as YFSETQ. V lost 4 bases and J lost 6; bases outside the gene matches: 9. CDR3 length: 14 amino acids. CDR3 DNA: TGCGCCAGCAGCCCCTGGGGGGACAGCGATGGCTACACCTTC. This encodes CASSPWGDSDGYTF.

The V gene is TRBV3-1, the J gene TRBJ2-7; unclear D gene. The CDR3 contains 12 residues. Germline CDR1 reads LGHDT; CDR2 reads YNNKEL (reference sequence). Deletions cut 1 base from V and 5 bases from J, with 6 bases between. Written as DNA, the CDR3 is TGTGCCAGCAGCCAAGTGAAGAACGAGCAGTACTTC. Translating it yields CASSQVKNEQYF.

The rearrangement uses TRBV9 and TRBJ2-7; no clear D gene. The germline gives CDR1 SGDLS, CDR2 YYNGEE. The germline V and J ends were trimmed by 0 bases and 2 bases, with 9 bases remaining between them. The CDR3 consists of 14 residues. CDR3 nucleotides: TGTGCCAGCAGCGTAGAGACCTGGCCCTACGAGCAGTACTTC. Protein sequence: CASSVETWPYEQYF.

The V call is TRBV29-1, the J call TRBJ2-5, with TRBD1 matching over 8 bases. Germline V gene lookup returns CDR1 SQVTM and CDR2 ANQGSEA. V shed 2 bases, J shed 9 bases, and the junction held 17 bases outside the gene matches. There are 16 residues in the CDR3. The CDR3: CSVEWFSTGEHQPQYF. The CDR3 DNA follows: TGCAGCGTTGAATGGTTTTCGACAGGGGAACATCAGCCCCAGTACTTC.

This rearrangement joins TRBV10-3 to TRBJ1-6; the D is unclear. The germline V gene encodes CDR1 ENHRY and CDR2 SYGVKD. This CDR3 has 13 amino acids. Trimming left V 10 bases short and J 8 bases short, with 15 bases between. The CDR3 reads CASSLTWDSPLHF. The CDR3 bases are TGTGCCAGCAGCCTGACCTGGGATTCACCCCTCCACTTT.

This clonotype was seen at least ten times. This chain connects TRBV10-1 to TRBJ2-5; TRBD2 is a possible D gene (6 bases). This CDR3 is 13 amino acids long. V lost 0 bases and J lost 7, with 9 bases in between. Germline V gene sequence: CDR1 WNHNN, CDR2 SYGVQD (reference sequence). Here the CDR3 DNA reads TGCGCCAGCAGTGAGTCAACCGGGGGGACCCAGTACTTC. Protein product: CASSESTGGTQYF.

The chain is built from TRBV25-1 and TRBJ1-5; D perhaps matches TRBD1 (5 bases). This CDR3 is built from 16 residues. Trimming removed 2 bases from V and 4 bases from J, with 15 bases in between. In germline, CDR1 is MGHDK, CDR2 SYGVNS. DNA for the CDR3: TGTGCCAGCAGTGAAGCCGGGGCCAGAAGGAATCAGCCCCAGCATTTT. This encodes CASSEAGARRNQPQHF.

With regard to this clonotype: Being one base from a much bigger clone, this may be a read error. The CDR3 DNA is TGTGCCAGTAGTGTTTGGGGGAACGAGCAGTACTTC. Its protein product is CASSVWGNEQYF. The chain has TRBV19 and TRBJ2-7; D is tentatively TRBD1 or TRBD2 (5 bases each). This CDR3 has 12 residues. Trimming shortened V by 5 bases and J by 5 bases, and 10 bases separated the two germline ends. The germline V gene has CDR1 LNHDA and CDR2 SQIVND (reference sequence).

The chain joins TRBV12-3 or TRBV12-4 to TRBJ1-6; TRBD1 matches 8 bases. The CDR3 is 14 residues long. J was trimmed by 5 bases and V by 6 bases; bases with no gene match: 3. CDR3 in amino acids: CASRMGQDNSPLHF. DNA of the CDR3: TGTGCCAGCAGGATGGGACAGGATAATTCACCCCTCCACTTT.

In its sample, this clonotype was seen once. The chain has TRBV10-3 and TRBJ2-7, with D perhaps matching TRBD2 (5 bases). Germline V CDR1 and CDR2: ENHRY, SYGVKD. The length of the CDR3 is 11 residues. V gave up 8 bases and J gave up 4 bases, with 9 bases separating them. The CDR3 spells CAILGGYEQYF. The CDR3 DNA sequence: TGTGCCATCCTGGGCGGGTACGAGCAGTACTTC.